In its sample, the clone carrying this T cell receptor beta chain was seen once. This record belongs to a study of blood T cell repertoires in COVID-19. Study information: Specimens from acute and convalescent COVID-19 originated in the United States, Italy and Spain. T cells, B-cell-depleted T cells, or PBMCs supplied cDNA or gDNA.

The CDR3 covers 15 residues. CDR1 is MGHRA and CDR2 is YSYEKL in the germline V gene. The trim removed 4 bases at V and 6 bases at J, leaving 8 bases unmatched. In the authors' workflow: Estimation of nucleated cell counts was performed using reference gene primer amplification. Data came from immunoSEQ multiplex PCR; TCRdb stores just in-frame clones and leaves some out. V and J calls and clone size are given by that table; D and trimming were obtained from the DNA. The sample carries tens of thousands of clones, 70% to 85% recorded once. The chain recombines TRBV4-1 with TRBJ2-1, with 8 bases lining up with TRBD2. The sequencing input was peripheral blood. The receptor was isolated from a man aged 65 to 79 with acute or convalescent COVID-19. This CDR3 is CASSPLAGLINEQFF. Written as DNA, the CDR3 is TGCGCCAGCAGCCCGTTAGCGGGGCTCATCAATGAGCAGTTCTTC.